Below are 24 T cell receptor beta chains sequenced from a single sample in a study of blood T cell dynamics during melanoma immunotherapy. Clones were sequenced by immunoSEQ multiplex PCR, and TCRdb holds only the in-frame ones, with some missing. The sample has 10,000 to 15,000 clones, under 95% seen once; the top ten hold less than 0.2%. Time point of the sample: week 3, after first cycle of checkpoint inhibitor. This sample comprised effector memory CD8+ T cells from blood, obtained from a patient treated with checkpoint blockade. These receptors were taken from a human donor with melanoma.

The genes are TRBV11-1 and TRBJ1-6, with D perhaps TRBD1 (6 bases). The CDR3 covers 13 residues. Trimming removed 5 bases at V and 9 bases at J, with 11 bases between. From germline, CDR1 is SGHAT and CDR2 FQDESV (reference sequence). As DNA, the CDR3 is TGTGCCAGCAGCCTCACAGGGAGTTCACCCCTCCACTTT. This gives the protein CASSLTGSSPLHF.

The CDR3, as DNA: TGCAGCGTTTACGGGGCCGGAGCTAACTATGGCTACACCTTC. It is translated as CSVYGAGANYGYTF. The genes are TRBV29-1 and TRBJ1-2; D possibly corresponds to TRBD1 (5 bases). Trimming pared 5 bases from V and 0 bases from J, leaving 13 bases between. CDR3 length: 14 residues. CDR1 SQVTM and CDR2 ANQGSEA come from the germline V gene.

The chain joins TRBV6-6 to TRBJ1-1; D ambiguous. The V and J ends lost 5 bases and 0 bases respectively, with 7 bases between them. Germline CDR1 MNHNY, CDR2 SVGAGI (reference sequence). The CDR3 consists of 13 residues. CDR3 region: CASSPKVNTEAFF. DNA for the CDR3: TGTGCCAGCAGTCCAAAGGTGAACACTGAAGCTTTCTTT.

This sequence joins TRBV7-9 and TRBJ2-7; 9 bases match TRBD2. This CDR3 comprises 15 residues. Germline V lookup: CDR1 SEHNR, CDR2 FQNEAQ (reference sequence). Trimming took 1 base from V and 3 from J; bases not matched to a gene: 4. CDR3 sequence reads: CASSLGVTSGYEQYF. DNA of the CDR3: TGTGCCAGCAGCTTAGGAGTGACTAGCGGCTACGAGCAGTACTTC.

CDR3 in DNA: TGTGCCAGCAGCCTGCCCTCTGGGGCCAACGTCCTGACTTTC. This sequence encodes CASSLPSGANVLTF. The chain couples TRBV11-2 to TRBJ2-6; D uncertain. The CDR3 runs to 14 residues. Trimming cost V 5 bases and J 0 bases, with 5 bases left between them. The germline gives CDR1 SGHAT, CDR2 FQNNGV.

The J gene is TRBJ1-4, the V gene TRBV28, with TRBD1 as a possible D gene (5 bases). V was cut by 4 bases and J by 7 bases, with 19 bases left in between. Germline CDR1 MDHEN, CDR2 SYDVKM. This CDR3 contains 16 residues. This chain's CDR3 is CASSWWGGEGAEKLFF. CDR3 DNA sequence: TGTGCCAGCAGTTGGTGGGGCGGCGAAGGGGCTGAAAAACTGTTTTTT.

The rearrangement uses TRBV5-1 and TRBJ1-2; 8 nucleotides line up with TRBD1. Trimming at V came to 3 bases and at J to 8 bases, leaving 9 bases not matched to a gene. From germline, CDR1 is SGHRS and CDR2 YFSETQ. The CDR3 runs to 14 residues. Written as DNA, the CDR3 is TGCGCCAGCAGCTCTGGGGGGACAGGCGGCGGCTACACCTTC. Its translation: CASSSGGTGGGYTF. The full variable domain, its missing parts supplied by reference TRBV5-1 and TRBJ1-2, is KAGVTQTPRYLIKTRGQQVTLSCSPISGHRSVSWYQQTPGQGLQFLFEYFSETQRNKGNFPGRFSGRQFSNSRSEMNVSTLELGDSALYLCASSSGGTGGGYTFGSGTRLTVV.

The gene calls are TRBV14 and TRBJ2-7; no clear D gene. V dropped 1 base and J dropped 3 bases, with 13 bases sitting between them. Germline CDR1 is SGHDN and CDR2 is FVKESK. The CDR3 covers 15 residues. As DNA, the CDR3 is TGTGCCAGCAGCCAAGTGGATCTAGGCTACTACGAGCAGTACTTC. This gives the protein CASSQVDLGYYEQYF. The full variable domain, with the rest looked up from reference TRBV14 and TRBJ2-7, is EAGVTQFPSHSVIEKGQTVTLRCDPISGHDNLYWYRRVMGKEIKFLLHFVKESKQDESGMPNNRFLAERTGGTYSTLKVQPAELEDSGVYFCASSQVDLGYYEQYFGPGTRLTVT.

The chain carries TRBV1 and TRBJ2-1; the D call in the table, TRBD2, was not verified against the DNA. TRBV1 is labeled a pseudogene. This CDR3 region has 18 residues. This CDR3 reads CTSSQDRVEREVSNEQFF. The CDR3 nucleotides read TGCACCAGCAGCCAAGATAGGGTCGAGCGGGAGGTCAGCAATGAGCAGTTCTTC.

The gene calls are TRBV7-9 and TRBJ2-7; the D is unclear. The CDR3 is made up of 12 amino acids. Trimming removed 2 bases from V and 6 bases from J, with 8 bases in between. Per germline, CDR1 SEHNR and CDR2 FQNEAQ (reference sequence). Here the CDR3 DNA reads TGTGCCAGCAGCTTACGCCCAGGCGAGCAGTACTTC. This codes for CASSLRPGEQYF.

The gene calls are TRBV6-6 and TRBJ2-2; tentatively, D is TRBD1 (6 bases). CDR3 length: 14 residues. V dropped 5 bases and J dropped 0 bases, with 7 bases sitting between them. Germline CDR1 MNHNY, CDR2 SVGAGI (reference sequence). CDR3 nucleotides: TGTGCCAGCAGTGACAGGCCGAACACCGGGGAGCTGTTTTTT. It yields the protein CASSDRPNTGELFF.

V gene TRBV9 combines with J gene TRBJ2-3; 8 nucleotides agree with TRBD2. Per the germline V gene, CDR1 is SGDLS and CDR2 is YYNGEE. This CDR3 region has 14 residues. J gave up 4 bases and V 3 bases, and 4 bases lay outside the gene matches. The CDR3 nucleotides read TGTGCCAGCAGCGCAGGACTAGCCGCAGATACGCAGTATTTT. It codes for CASSAGLAADTQYF.

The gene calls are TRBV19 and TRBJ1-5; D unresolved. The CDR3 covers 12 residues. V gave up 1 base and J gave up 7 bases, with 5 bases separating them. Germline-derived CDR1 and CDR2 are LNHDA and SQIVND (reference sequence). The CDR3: CASSIGGQPQHF. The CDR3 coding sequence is TGTGCCAGTAGTATAGGAGGCCAGCCCCAGCATTTT.

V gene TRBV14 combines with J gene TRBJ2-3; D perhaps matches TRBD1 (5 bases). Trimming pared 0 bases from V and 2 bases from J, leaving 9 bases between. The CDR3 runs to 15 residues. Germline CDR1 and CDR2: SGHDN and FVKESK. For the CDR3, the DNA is TGTGCCAGCAGCCAAGAAGCAGGGATCACAGATACGCAGTATTTT. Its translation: CASSQEAGITDTQYF.

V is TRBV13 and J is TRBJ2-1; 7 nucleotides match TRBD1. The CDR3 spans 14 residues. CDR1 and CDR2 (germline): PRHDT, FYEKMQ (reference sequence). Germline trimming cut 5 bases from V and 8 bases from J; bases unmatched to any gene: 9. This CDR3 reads CASSLIDRVHEQFF. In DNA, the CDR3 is TGTGCCAGCAGCCTTATCGACAGGGTACATGAGCAGTTCTTC.

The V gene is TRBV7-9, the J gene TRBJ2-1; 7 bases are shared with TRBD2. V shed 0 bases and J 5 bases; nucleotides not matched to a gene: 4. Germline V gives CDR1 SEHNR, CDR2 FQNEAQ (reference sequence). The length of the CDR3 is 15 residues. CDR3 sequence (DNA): TGTGCCAGCAGCTTAGCGTCGAGCGGGAACAATGAGCAGTTCTTC. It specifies CASSLASSGNNEQFF.

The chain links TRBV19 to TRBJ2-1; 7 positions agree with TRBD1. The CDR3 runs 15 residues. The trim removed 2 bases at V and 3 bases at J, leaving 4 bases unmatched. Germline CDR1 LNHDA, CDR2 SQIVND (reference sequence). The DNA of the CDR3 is TGTGCCAGTAGTATAACGGCAGGGGGCTACAATGAGCAGTTCTTC. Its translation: CASSITAGGYNEQFF.

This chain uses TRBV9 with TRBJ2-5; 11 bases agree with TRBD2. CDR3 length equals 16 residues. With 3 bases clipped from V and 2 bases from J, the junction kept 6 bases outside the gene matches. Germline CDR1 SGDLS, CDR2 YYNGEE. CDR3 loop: CASSAEGLAVQETQYF. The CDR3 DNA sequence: TGTGCCAGCAGCGCAGAGGGACTAGCGGTGCAAGAGACCCAGTACTTC.

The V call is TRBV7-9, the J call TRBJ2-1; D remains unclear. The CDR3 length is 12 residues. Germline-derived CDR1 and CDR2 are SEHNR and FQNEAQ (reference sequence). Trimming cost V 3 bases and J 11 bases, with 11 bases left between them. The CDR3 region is CASSFGRPKQFF. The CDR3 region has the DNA TGTGCCAGCAGCTTTGGCCGGCCGAAGCAGTTCTTC. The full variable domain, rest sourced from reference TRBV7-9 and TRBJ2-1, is DTGVSQNPRHKITKRGQNVTFRCDPISEHNRLYWYRQTLGQGPEFLTYFQNEAQLEKSRLLSDRFSAERPKGSFSTLEIQRTEQGDSAMYLCASSFGRPKQFFGPGTRLTVL.

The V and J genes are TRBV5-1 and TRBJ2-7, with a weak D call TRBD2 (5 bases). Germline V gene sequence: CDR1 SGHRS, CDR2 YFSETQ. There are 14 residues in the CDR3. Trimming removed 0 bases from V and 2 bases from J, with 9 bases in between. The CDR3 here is CASSLGLPTYEQYF. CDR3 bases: TGCGCCAGCAGCTTGGGACTACCGACCTACGAGCAGTACTTC.

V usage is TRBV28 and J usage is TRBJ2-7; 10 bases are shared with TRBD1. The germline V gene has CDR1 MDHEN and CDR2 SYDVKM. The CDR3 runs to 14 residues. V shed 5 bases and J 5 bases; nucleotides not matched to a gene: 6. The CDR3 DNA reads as TGTGCCAGCAGTGCCGGGACAGGGGTCGACGAGCAGTACTTC. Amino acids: CASSAGTGVDEQYF. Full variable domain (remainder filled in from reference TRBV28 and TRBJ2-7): DVKVTQSSRYLVKRTGEKVFLECVQDMDHENMFWYRQDPGLGLRLIYFSYDVKMKEKGDIPEGYSVSREKKERFSLILESASTNQTSMYLCASSAGTGVDEQYFGPGTRLTVT.

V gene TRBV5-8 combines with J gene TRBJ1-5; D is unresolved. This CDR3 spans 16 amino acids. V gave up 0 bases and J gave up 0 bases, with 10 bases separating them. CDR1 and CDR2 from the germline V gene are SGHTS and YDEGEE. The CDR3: CASSLDGQYSNQPQHF. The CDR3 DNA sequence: TGTGCCAGCAGCTTGGACGGGCAGTATAGCAATCAGCCCCAGCATTTT.

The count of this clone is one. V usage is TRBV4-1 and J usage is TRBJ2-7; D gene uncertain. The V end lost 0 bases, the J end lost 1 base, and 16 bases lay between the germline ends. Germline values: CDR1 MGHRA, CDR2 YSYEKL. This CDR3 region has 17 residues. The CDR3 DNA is TGCGCCAGCAGCCAAGATTTCGAGACGGTGGAATCCTACGAGCAGTACTTC. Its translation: CASSQDFETVESYEQYF.

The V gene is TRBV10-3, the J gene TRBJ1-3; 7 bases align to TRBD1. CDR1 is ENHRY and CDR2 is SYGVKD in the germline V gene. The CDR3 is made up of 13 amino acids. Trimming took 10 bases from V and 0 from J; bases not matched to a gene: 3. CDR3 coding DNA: TGTGCCAGCGGGGACAGCTCTGGAAACACCATATATTTT. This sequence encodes CASGDSSGNTIYF.